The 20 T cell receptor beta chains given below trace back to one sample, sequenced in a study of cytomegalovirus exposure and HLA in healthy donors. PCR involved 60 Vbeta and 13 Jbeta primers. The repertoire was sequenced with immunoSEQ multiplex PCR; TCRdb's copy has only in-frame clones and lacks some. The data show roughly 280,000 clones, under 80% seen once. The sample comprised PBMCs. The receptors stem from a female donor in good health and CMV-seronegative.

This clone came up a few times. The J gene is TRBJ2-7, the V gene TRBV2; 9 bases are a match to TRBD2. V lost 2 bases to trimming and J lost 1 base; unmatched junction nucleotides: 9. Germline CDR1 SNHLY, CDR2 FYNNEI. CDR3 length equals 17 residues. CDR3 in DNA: TGTGCCAGCAGTGAACCTGGCGGGAGGGCCGGATCCTACGAGCAGTACTTC. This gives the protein CASSEPGGRAGSYEQYF.

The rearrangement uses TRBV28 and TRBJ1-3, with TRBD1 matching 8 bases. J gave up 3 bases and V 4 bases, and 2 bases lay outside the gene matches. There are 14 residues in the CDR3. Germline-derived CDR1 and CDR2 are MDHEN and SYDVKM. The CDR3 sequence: CASSSTGVGNTIYF. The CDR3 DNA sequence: TGTGCCAGCAGTTCGACAGGGGTTGGAAACACCATATATTTT.

The CDR3: CASSEGQGLGETQYF. The DNA of the CDR3 is TGTGCCAGCAGTGAGGGACAGGGCTTAGGAGAGACCCAGTACTTC. This chain connects TRBV25-1 to TRBJ2-5; 9 bases map to TRBD1. J was trimmed by 4 bases and V by 3 bases; bases with no gene match: 6. The germline V gene encodes CDR1 MGHDK and CDR2 SYGVNS. The CDR3 consists of 15 residues.

The CDR3 is CARQGASYNEQFF. CDR3 nucleotides: TGTGCCAGACAGGGGGCTTCCTACAATGAGCAGTTCTTC. The rearrangement links TRBV2 to TRBJ2-1; 9 bases map to TRBD1. V shed 9 bases, J shed 1 base, and the junction held 1 base outside the gene matches. Germline assignment: CDR1 SNHLY and CDR2 FYNNEI. This CDR3 comprises 13 residues.

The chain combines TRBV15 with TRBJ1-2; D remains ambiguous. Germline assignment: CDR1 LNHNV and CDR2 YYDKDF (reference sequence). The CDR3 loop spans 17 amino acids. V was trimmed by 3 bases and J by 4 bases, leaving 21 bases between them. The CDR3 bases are TGTGCCACCAGCAGTGGCAGTTCAGCAGTACAGTCCTATGGCTACACCTTC. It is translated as CATSSGSSAVQSYGYTF.

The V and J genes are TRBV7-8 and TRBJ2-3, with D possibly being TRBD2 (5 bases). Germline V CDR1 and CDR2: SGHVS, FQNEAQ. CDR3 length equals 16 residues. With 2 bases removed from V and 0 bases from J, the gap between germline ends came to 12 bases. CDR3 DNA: TGTGCCAGCAGCTTATTGCTAGCTAAGAGCACAGATACGCAGTATTTT. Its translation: CASSLLLAKSTDTQYF.

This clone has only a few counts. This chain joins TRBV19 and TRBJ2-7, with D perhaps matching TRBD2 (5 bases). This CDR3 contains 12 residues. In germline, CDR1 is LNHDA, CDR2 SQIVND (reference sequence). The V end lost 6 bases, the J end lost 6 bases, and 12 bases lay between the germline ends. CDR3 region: CASSKLGSEQYF. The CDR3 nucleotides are TGTGCCAGTAGCAAACTAGGTTCCGAGCAGTACTTC.

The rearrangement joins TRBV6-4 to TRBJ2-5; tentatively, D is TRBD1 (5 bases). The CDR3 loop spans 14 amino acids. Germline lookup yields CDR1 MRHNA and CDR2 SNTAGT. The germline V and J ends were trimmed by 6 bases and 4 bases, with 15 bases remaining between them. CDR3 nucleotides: TGTGCCAGCAGCCCCTCGTCCAGGGCAGAGACCCAGTACTTC. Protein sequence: CASSPSSRAETQYF.

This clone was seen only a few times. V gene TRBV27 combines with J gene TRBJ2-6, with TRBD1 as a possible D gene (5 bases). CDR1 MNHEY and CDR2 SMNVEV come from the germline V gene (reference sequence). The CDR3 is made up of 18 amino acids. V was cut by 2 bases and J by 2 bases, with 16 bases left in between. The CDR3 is CASSLGVAGRAGANVLTF. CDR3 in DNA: TGTGCCAGCAGTTTAGGTGTGGCCGGCAGGGCTGGGGCCAACGTCCTGACTTTC. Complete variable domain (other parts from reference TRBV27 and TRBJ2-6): EAQVTQNPRYLITVTGKKLTVTCSQNMNHEYMSWYRQDPGLGLRQIYYSMNVEVTDKGDVPEGYKVSRKEKRNFPLILESPSPNQTSLYFCASSLGVAGRAGANVLTFGAGSRLTVL.

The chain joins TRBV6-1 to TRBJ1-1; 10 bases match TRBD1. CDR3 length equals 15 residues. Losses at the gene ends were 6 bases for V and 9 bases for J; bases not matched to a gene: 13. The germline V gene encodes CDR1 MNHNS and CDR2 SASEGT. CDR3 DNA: TGTGCCAGCAGATCTTCGGACAGGGGGTTGTCTAAAGCTTTCTTT. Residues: CASRSSDRGLSKAFF.

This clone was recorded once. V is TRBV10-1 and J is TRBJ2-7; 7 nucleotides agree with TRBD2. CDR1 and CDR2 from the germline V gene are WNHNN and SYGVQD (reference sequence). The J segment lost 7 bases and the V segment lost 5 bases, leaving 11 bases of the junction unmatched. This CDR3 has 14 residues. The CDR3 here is CASSTDWREWEQYF. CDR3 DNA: TGCGCCAGCAGTACGGACTGGCGGGAGTGGGAGCAGTACTTC.

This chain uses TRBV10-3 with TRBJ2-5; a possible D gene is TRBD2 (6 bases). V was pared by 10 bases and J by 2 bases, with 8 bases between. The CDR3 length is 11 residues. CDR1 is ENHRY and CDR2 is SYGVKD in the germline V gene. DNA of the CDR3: TGTGCCACCGGGGGTCAAGAGACCCAGTACTTC. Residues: CATGGQETQYF.

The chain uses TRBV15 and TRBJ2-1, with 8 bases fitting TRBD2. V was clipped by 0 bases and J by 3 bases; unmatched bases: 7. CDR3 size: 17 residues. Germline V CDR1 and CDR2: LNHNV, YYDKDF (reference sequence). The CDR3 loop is CATSRDRVSGNYNEQFF. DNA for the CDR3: TGTGCCACCAGCAGAGATCGCGTTAGCGGGAACTACAATGAGCAGTTCTTC.

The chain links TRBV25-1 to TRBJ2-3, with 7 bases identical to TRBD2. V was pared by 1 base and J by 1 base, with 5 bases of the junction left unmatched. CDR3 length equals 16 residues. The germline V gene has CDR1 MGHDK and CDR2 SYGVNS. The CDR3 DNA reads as TGTGCCAGCAGTGAATTGGCGGGAGTTGGCACAGATACGCAGTATTTT. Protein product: CASSELAGVGTDTQYF.

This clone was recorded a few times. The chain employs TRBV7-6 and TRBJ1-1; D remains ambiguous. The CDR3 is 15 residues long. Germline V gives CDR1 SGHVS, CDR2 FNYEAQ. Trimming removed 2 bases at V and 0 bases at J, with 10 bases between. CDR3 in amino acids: CASSLNGEVNTEAFF. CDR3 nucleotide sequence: TGTGCCAGCAGCTTAAACGGGGAAGTGAACACTGAAGCTTTCTTT.

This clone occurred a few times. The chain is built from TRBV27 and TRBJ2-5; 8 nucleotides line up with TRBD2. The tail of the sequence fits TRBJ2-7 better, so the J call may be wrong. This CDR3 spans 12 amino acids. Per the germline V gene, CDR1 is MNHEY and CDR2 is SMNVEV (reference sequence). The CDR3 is CASRGTSNEQYF. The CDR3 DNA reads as TGTGCCAGCAGGGGGACTAGTAACGAGCAGTACTTC.

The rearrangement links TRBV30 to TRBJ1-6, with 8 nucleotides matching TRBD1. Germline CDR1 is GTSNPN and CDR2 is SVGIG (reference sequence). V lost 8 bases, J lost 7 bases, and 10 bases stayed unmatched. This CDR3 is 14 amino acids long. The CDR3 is CARSSQGENSPLHF. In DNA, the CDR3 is TGTGCCAGAAGTTCACAGGGGGAGAATTCACCCCTCCACTTT. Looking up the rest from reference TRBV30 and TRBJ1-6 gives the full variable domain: SQTIHQWPATLVQPVGSPLSLECTVEGTSNPNLYWYRQAAGRGLQLLFYSVGIGQISSEVPQNLSASRPQDRQFILSSKKLLLSDSGFYLCARSSQGENSPLHFGNGTRLTVT.

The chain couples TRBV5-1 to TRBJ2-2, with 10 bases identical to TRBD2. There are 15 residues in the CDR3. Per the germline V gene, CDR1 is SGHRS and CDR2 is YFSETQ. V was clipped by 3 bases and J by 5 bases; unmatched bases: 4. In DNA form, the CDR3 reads TGCGCCAGCAGCTCCCTAGCGGGAGAGACCGGGGAGCTGTTTTTT. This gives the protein CASSSLAGETGELFF.

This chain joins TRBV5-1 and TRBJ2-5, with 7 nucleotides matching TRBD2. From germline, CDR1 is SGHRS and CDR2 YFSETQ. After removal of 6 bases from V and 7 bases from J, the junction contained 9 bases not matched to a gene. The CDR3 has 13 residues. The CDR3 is CASKLAAEGTQYF. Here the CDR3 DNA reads TGCGCCAGCAAGCTAGCGGCGGAGGGGACCCAGTACTTC.

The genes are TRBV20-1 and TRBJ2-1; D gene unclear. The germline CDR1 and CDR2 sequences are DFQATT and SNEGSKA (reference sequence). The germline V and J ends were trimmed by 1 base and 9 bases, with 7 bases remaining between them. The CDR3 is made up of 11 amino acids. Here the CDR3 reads CSARAGFEQFF. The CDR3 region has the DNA TGCAGTGCTAGAGCAGGATTTGAGCAGTTCTTC.